Detailed here is one T cell receptor beta chain. Germline CDR1 is LGHDT and CDR2 is YNNKEL (reference sequence). V lost 2 bases and J 4 bases, leaving 17 bases between the germline ends. The CDR3 runs 16 residues. Source study methods: Reference gene primers were amplified, and this amplification served to estimate nucleated cell counts. Repertoires were generated with immunoSEQ multiplex PCR, while TCRdb's copy carries only in-frame clones and drops some. Clone size and V and J calls were adopted from that table, with D and trimming inferred from the DNA. This table has about 86,000 clones, around 82% appearing once. The data stem from a study of blood T cell repertoires in COVID-19. The wider study: There were acute and convalescent COVID-19 samples, and they came from the United States, Italy and Spain. In each case, the material was cDNA or gDNA derived from T cells, B-cell-depleted T cells, or PBMCs.

The chain combines TRBV3-1 (or the pseudogene TRBV3-2) with TRBJ1-2; the D gene is possibly TRBD1 (5 bases). Material: peripheral blood. The receptor's source is a woman over 75 with acute or convalescent COVID-19. This chain's CDR3 is CASSQRREGLSYGYTF. The CDR3 DNA sequence: TGTGCCAGCAGCCAACGCAGGGAGGGACTAAGCTATGGCTACACCTTC.